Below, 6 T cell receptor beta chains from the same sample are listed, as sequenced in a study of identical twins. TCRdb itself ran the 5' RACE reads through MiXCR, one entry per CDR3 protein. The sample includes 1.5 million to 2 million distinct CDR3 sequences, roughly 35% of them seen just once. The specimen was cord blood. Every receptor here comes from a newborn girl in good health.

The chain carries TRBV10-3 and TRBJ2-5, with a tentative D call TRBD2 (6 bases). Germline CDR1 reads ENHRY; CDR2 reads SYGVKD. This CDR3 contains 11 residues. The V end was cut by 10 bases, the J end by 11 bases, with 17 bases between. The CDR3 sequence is CATYAEGGQYF. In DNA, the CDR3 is TGTGCCACCTATGCTGAAGGAGGGCAGTACTTC.

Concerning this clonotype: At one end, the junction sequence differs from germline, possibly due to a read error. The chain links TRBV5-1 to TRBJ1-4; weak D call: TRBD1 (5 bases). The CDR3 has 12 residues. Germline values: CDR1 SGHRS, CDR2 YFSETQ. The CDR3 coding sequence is TGCCCCAGCAGCTTGGGGGGTGAAAAACTGTTTTTT. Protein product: CPSSLGGEKLFF.

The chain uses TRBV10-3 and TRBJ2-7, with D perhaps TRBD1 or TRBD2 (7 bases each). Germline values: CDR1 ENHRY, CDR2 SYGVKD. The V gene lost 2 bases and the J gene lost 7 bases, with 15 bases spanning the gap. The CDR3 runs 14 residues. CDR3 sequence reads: CAISEQGGANEQYF. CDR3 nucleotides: TGTGCCATCAGTGAGCAGGGGGGGGCCAATGAGCAGTACTTC.

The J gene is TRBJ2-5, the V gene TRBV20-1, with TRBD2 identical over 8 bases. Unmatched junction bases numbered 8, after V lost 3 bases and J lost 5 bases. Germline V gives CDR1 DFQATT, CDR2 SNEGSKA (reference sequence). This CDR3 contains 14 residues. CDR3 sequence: CSARKREGRETQYF. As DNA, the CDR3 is TGCAGTGCTAGGAAACGGGAGGGCCGGGAGACCCAGTACTTC.

The CDR3 region has the DNA TGTGCCAGCAGCGCCGTCAGCCCACCGTACGAGCAGTACTTC. Translated: CASSAVSPPYEQYF. The rearrangement joins TRBV9 to TRBJ2-7; D gene unclear. The V end lost 3 bases, the J end lost 4 bases, and 14 bases lay between the germline ends. Germline assignment: CDR1 SGDLS and CDR2 YYNGEE. The CDR3 is 14 residues long.

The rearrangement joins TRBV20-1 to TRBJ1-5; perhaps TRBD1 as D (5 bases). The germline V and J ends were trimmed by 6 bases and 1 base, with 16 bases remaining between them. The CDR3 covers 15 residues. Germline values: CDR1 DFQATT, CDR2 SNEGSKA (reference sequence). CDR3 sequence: CSAPSHGASNQPQHF. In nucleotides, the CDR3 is TGCAGTGCCCCAAGTCACGGGGCGAGCAATCAGCCCCAGCATTTT.